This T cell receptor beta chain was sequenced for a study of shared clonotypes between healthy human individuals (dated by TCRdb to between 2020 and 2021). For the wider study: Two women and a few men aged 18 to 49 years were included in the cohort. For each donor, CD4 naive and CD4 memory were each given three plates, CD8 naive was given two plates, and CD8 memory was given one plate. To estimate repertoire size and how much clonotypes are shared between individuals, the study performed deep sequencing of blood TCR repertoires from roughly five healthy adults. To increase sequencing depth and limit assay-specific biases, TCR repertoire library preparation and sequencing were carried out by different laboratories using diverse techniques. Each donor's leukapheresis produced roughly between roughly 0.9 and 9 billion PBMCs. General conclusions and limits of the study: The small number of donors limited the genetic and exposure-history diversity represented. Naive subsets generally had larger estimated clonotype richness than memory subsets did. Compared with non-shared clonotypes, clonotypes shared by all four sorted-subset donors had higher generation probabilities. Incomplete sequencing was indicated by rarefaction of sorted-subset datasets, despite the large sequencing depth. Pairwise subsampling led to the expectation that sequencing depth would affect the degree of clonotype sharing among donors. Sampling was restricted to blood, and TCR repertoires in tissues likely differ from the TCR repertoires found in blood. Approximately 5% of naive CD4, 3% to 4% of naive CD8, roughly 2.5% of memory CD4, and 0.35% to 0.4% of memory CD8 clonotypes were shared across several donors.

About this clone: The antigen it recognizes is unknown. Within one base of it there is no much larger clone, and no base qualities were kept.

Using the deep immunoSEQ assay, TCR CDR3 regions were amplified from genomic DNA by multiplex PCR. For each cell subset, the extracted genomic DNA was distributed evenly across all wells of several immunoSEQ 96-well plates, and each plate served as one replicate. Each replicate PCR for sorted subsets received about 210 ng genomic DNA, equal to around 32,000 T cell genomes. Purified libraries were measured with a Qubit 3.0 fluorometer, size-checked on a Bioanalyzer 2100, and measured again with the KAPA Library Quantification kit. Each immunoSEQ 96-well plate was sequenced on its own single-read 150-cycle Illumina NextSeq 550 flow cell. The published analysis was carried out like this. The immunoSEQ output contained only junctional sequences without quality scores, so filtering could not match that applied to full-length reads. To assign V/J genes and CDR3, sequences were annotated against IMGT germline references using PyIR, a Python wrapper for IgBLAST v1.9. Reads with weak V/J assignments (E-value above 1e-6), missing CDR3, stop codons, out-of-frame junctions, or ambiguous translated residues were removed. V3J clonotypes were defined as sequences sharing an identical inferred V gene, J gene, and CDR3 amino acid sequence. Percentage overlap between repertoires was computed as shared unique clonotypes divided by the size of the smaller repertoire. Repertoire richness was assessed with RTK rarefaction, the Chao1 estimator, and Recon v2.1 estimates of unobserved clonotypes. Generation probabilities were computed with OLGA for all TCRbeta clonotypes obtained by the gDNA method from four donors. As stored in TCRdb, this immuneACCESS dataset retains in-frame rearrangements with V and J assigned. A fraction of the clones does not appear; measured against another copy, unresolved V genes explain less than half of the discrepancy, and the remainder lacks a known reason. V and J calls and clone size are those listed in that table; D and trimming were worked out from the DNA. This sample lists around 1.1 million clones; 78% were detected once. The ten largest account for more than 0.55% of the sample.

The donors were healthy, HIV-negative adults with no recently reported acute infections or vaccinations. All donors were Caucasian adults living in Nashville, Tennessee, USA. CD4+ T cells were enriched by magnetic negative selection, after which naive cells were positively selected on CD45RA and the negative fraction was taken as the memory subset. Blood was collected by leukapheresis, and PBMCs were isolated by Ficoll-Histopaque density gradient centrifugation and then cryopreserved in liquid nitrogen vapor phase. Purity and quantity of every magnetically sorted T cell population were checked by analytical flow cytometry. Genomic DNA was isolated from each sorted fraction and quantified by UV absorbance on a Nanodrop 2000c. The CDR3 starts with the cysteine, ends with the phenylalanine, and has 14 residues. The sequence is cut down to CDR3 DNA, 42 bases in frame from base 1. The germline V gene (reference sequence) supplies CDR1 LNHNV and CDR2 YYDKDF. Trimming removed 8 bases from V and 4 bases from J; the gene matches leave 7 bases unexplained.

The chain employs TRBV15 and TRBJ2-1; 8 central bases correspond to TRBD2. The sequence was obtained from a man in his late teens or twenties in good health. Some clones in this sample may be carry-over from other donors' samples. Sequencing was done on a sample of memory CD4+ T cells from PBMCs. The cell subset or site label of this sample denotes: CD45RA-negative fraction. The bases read TGTGCCACCCGCGCGGGAGGATCGTACAATGAGCAGTTCTTC. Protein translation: CATRAGGSYNEQFF.